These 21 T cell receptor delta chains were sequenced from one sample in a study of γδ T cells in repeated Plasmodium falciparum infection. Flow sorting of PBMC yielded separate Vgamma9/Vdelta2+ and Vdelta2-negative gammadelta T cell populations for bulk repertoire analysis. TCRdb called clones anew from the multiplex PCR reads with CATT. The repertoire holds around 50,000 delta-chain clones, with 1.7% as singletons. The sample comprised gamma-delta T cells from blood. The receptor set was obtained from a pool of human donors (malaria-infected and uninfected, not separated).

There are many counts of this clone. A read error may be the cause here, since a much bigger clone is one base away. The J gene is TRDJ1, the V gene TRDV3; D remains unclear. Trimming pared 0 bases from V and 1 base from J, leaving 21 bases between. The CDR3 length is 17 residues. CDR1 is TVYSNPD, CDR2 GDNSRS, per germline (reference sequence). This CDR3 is CAFRRARQFTSTDKLIF. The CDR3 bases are TGTGCCTTTAGGAGAGCTCGCCAATTTACGAGCACCGATAAACTCATCTTT.

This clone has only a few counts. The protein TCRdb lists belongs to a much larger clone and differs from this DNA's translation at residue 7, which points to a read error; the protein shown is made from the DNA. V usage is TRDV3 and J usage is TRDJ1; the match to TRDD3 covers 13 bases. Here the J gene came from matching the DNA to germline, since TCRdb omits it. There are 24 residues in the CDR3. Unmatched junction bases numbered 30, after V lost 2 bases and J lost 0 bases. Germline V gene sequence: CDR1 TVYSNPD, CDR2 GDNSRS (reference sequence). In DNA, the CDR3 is TGTGCCTTTGGTCTCTTCCCACCGCACTGGGGGATACGGGAGAGGCTGAGGGACACCGATAAACTCATCTTT. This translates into CAFGLFPPHWGIRERLRDTDKLIF.

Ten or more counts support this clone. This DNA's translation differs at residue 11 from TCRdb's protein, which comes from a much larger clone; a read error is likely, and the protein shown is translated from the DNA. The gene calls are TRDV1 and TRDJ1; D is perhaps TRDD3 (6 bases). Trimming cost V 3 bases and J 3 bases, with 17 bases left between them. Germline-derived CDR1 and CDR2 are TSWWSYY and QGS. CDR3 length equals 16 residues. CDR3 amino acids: CALGDSWGGYADKLIF. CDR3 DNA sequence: TGTGCTCTTGGGGATTCTTGGGGGGGGTACGCCGATAAACTCATCTTT.

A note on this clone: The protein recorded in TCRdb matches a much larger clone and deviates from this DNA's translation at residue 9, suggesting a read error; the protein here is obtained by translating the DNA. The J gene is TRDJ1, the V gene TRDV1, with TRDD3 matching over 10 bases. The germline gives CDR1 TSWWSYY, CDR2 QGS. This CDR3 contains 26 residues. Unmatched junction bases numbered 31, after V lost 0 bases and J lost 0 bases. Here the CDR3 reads CALGELGVEGFSTGGFSHLYTDKLIF. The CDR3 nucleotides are TGTGCTCTTGGGGAACTAGGAGTCGAAGGCTTTTCGACTGGGGGATTCTCACACCTGTACACCGATAAACTCATCTTT.

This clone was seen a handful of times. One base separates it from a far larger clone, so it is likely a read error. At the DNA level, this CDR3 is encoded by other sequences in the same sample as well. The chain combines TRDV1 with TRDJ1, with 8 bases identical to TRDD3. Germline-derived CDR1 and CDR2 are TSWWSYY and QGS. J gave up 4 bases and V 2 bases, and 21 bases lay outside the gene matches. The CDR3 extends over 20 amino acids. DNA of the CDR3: TGTGCTCTTGGGGAATACAGGATGGGGGATGAAGTAACACCCTTCGATAAACTCATCTTT. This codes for CALGEYRMGDEVTPFDKLIF.

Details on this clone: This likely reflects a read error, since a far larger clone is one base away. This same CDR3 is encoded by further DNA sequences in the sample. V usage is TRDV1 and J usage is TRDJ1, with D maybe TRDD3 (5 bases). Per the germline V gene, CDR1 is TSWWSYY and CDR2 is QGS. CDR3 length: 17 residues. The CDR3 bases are TGTGCTCTTTTACCGAGCGGGGGTCCAGAGTACACCGACAAACTCATCTTT. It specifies CALLPSGGPEYTDKLIF.

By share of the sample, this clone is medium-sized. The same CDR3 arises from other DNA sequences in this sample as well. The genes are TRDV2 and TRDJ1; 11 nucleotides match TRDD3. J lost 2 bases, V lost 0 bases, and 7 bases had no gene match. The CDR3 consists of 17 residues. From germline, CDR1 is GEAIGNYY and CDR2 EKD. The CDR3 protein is CACDTGIGGYATDKLIF. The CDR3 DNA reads TGTGCCTGTGACACCGGAATTGGGGGATACGCGACCGATAAACTCATCTTT.

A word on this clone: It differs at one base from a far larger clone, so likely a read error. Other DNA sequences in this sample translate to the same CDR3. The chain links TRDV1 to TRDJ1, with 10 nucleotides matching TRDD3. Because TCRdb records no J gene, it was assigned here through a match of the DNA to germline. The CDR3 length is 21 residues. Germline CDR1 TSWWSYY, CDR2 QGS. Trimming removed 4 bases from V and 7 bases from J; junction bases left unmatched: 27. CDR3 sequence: CALGARSPVWGRELGDLKLIF. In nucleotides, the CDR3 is TGTGCTCTTGGGGCACGTTCCCCTGTTTGGGGCAGGGAACTGGGGGATCTTAAACTCATCTTT.

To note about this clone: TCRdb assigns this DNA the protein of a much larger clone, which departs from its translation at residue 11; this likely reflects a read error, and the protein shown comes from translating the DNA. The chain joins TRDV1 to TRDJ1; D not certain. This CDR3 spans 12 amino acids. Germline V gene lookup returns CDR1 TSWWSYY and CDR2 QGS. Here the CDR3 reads CALGELRYKLTF. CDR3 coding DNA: TGTGCTCTTGGGGAATTGCGGTATAAACTCACCTTT.

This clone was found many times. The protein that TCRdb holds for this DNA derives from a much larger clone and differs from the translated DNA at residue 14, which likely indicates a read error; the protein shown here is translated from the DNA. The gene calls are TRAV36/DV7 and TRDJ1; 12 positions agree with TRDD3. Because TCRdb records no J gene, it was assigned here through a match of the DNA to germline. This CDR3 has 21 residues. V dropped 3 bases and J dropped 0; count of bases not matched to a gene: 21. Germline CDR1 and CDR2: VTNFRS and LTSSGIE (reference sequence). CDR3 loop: CAVVLILPFWGIRPDTDKLIF. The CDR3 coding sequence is TGTGCTGTGGTCCTCATCCTGCCCTTCTGGGGGATACGCCCGGACACCGATAAACTCATCTTT.

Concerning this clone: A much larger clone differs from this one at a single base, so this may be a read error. The CDR3 protein is CALGVTKHSYVLLYTDKLIF. CDR3 DNA sequence: TGTGCTCTTGGGGTAACTAAGCATTCCTACGTCTTACTTTACACCGATAAACTCATCTTT. The chain joins TRDV1 to TRDJ1; 7 positions agree with TRDD2. Here the J gene came from matching the DNA to germline, since TCRdb omits it. From germline, CDR1 is TSWWSYY and CDR2 QGS. The CDR3 length is 20 residues. Trimming removed 4 bases from V and 0 bases from J; junction bases left unmatched: 20.

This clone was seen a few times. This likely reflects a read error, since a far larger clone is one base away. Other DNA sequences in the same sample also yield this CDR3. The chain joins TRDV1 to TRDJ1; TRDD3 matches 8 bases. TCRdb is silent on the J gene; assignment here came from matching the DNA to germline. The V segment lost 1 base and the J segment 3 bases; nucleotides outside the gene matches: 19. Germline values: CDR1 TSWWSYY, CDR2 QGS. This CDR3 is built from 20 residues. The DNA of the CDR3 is TGTGCTCTTGGGGAACCACTCTTTCTACATTTGGGGATACCTTCCGATAAACTCATCTTT. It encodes CALGEPLFLHLGIPSDKLIF.

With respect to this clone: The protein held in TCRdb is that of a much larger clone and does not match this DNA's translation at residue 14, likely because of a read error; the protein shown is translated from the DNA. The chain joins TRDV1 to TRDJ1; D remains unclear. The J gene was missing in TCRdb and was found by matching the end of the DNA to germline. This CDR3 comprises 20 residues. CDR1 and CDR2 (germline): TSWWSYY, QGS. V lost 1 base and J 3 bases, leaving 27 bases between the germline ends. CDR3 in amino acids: CALGEPANVLHILSPDKLIF. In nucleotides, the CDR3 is TGTGCTCTTGGGGAACCAGCTAACGTCCTCCACATACTGAGTCCCGATAAACTCATCTTT.

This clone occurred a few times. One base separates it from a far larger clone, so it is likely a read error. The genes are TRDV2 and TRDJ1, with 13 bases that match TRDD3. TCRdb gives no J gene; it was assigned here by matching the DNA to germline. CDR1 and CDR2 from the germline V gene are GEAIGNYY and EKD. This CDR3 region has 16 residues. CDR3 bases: TGCGCCTGTGACACCGGGACTGGGGGATACGCGGAAAAACTCATCTTT. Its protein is CACDTGTGGYAEKLIF.

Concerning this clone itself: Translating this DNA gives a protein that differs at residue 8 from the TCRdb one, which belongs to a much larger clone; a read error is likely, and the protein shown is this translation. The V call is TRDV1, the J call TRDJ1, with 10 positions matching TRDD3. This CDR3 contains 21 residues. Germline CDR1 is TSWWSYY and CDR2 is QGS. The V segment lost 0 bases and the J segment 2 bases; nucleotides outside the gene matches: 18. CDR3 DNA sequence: TGTGCTCTTGGGGAACTAGTATGCGCCTCCTGGGGGATAAAGTGGACCGATAAACTCATCTTT. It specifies CALGELVCASWGIKWTDKLIF.

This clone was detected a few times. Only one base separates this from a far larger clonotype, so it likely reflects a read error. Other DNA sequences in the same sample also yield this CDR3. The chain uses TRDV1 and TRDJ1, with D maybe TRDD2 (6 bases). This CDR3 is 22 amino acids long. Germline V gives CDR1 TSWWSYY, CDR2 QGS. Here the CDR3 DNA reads TGTGCTCTTGGGGAACTATCCTTCCCCAAATCCCCGTCATGGACGAGCACCGATAAACTCATCTTC. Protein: CALGELSFPKSPSWTSTDKLIF.

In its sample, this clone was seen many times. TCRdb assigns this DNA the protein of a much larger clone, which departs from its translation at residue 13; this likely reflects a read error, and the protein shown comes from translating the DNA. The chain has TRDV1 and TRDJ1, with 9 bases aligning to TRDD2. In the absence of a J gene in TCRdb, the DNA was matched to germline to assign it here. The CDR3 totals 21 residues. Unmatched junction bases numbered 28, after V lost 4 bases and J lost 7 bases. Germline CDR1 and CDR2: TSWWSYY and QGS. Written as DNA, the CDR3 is TGTGCTCTTGGGGTTCCTTCCTACGGGATATGGGGGGTACGCCCAGGGGTTAAACTCATCTTT. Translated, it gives CALGVPSYGIWGVRPGVKLIF.

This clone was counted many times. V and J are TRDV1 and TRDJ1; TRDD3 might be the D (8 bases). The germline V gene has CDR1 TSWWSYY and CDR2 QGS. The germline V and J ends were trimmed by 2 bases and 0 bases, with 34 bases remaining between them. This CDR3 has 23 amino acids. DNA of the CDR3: TGTGCTCTTGGGGAAATTCCTACAGGTGGTGGGGGATTTGGTCCTTTGTACACCGATAAACTCATCTTT. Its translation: CALGEIPTGGGGFGPLYTDKLIF.

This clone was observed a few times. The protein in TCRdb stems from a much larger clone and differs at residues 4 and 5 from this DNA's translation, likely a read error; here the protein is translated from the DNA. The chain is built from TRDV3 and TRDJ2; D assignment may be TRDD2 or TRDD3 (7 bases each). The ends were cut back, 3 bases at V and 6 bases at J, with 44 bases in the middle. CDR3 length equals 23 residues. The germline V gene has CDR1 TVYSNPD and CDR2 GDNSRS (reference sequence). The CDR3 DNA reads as TGTGCCTTCCTACAAATCAATTTGAGGGGGATTGGCCACTCCTTCCTCCTGGCAGCACAACTCTTCTTT. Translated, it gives CAFLQINLRGIGHSFLLAAQLFF.

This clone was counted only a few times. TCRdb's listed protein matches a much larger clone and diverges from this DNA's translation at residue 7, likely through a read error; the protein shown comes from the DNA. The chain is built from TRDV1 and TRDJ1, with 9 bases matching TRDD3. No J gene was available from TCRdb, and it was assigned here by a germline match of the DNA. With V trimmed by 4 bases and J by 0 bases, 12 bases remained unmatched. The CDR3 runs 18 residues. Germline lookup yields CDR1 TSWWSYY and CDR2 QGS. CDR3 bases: TGTGCTCTTGGGGGGAGAGAGTGGGGGATAACAAACACCGATAAACTCATCTTT. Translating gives CALGGREWGITNTDKLIF.

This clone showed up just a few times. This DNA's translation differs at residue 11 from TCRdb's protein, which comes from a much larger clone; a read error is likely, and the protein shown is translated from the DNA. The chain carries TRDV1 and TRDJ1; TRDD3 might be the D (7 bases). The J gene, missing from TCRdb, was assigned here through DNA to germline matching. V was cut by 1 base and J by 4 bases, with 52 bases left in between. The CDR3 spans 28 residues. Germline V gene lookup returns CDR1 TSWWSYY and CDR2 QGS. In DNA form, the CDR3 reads TGTGCTCTTGGGGAACGAAAGGACGAAAGGGAAAAGTCCCTACGTATTCCTAGGGGGGGATGGTCGGTCGATAAACTCATCTTT. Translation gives CALGERKDEREKSLRIPRGGWSVDKLIF.